These 29 T cell receptor beta chains were sequenced from one sample in a study of T cells in localized non-small cell lung cancer. TCRdb's table, derived via immunoSEQ multiplex PCR, lists solely in-frame clones and lacks some. The sample contains tens of thousands of clones, 80% to 90% of which appear only once. The sequencing here drew on peripheral blood, taken before any cancer treatment. The source of these receptors is a male donor aged 60 or over with stage III squamous cell lung carcinoma.

The CDR3 DNA follows: TGTGCCAGCAGCGGAAGCGGGGGGCGGGGCACCGGGGAGCTGTTTTTT. Its translation is CASSGSGGRGTGELFF. V usage is TRBV5-4 and J usage is TRBJ2-2; 9 bases align to TRBD2. Germline CDR1 reads SGHNT; CDR2 reads YYREEE (reference sequence). This CDR3 contains 16 residues. V was clipped by 4 bases and J by 4 bases; unmatched bases: 8.

The rearrangement joins TRBV7-8 to TRBJ2-7; 10 nucleotides match TRBD1. Germline V gives CDR1 SGHVS, CDR2 FQNEAQ. The CDR3 has 15 residues. V was clipped by 1 base and J by 6 bases; unmatched bases: 6. The CDR3 loop reads CASSLGTGGPFEQYF. The CDR3 coding sequence is TGTGCCAGCAGCTTAGGGACAGGGGGTCCCTTCGAGCAGTACTTC.

The V call is TRBV30, the J call TRBJ1-2, with TRBD1 matching 10 bases. The junction had 2 bases not matched to a gene; V was cut back by 1 base and J by 3 bases. The CDR3 is 14 residues long. The germline CDR1 and CDR2 sequences are GTSNPN and SVGIG (reference sequence). The CDR3 reads CAWSETGGDYGYTF. The CDR3 DNA reads TGTGCCTGGAGTGAGACAGGGGGCGACTATGGCTACACCTTC.

The V gene is TRBV19, the J gene TRBJ2-5; the D is unclear. The germline V gene has CDR1 LNHDA and CDR2 SQIVND (reference sequence). This CDR3 is built from 13 residues. V was trimmed by 5 bases and J by 0 bases, leaving 7 bases between them. The CDR3 DNA sequence: TGTGCCAGTAGTGAAAGAGACCAAGAGACCCAGTACTTC. This codes for CASSERDQETQYF.

This clone was seen more than once but under ten times. V and J are TRBV7-9 and TRBJ2-7; 8 bases are shared with TRBD1. Germline loops: CDR1 SEHNR, CDR2 FQNEAQ (reference sequence). The CDR3 is 14 amino acids. Unmatched junction bases numbered 13, after V lost 6 bases and J lost 9 bases. The CDR3 region is CASRPDRDTSRQYF. In DNA, the CDR3 is TGTGCCAGCAGACCGGACAGGGACACATCGAGGCAGTACTTC.

The V call is TRBV5-4, the J call TRBJ2-3, with 8 bases aligning to TRBD2. Trimming removed 3 bases from V and 6 bases from J; junction bases left unmatched: 6. Germline V lookup: CDR1 SGHNT, CDR2 YYREEE (reference sequence). The CDR3 consists of 14 residues. The CDR3, as DNA: TGTGCCAGCAGCTCACGGGCGGGGGGCGATACGCAGTATTTT. This gives the protein CASSSRAGGDTQYF. Variable domain in full (rest from reference TRBV5-4 and TRBJ2-3): ETGVTQSPTHLIKTRGQQVTLRCSSQSGHNTVSWYQQALGQGPQFIFQYYREEENGRGNFPPRFSGLQFPNYSSELNVNALELDDSALYLCASSSRAGGDTQYFGPGTRLTVL.

The chain has TRBV5-5 and TRBJ2-5, with D unclear. The ends were cut back, 2 bases at V and 2 bases at J, with 4 bases in the middle. Germline V gene sequence: CDR1 SGHKS, CDR2 YYEKEE (reference sequence). The CDR3 runs to 12 residues. CDR3 in amino acids: CASSFSQETQYF. The DNA of the CDR3 is TGTGCCAGCAGCTTTAGTCAAGAGACCCAGTACTTC.

The chain combines TRBV7-6 with TRBJ1-2; 7 bases fit TRBD1. The germline V gene has CDR1 SGHVS and CDR2 FNYEAQ. The CDR3 length is 16 residues. V trimming: 5 bases; J trimming: 1 base; junction bases outside the gene matches: 10. CDR3 protein: CASSETGQWNNYGYTF. For the CDR3, the DNA is TGTGCCAGCAGCGAGACGGGACAGTGGAATAACTATGGCTACACCTTC.

The V gene is TRBV25-1, the J gene TRBJ1-6; D perhaps matches TRBD1 (6 bases). Germline V lookup: CDR1 MGHDK, CDR2 SYGVNS. CDR3 length equals 14 residues. With 5 bases removed from V and 7 bases from J, the gap between germline ends came to 12 bases. The CDR3 reads CASSTGPSNSPLHF. CDR3 bases: TGTGCCAGCAGTACAGGGCCGTCAAATTCACCCCTCCACTTT.

V is TRBV5-1 and J is TRBJ2-3; 7 nucleotides match TRBD2. V lost 5 bases to trimming and J lost 3 bases; unmatched junction nucleotides: 9. Per germline, CDR1 SGHRS and CDR2 YFSETQ. The CDR3 is 15 residues long. CDR3 residues: CASRVAGETTDTQYF. The DNA of the CDR3 is TGCGCCAGCAGGGTTGCGGGAGAGACGACAGATACGCAGTATTTT.

The chain couples TRBV5-1 to TRBJ2-2, with TRBD2 matching over 12 bases. Germline lookup yields CDR1 SGHRS and CDR2 YFSETQ. V lost 3 bases and J lost 5; bases outside the gene matches: 5. The CDR3 consists of 16 residues. The CDR3 sequence is CASSSAGTSGTGELFF. For the CDR3, the DNA is TGCGCCAGCAGCTCCGCCGGGACTAGCGGGACCGGGGAGCTGTTTTTT. The full variable domain, completed using reference TRBV5-1 and TRBJ2-2, is KAGVTQTPRYLIKTRGQQVTLSCSPISGHRSVSWYQQTPGQGLQFLFEYFSETQRNKGNFPGRFSGRQFSNSRSEMNVSTLELGDSALYLCASSSAGTSGTGELFFGEGSRLTVL.

The chain has TRBV5-4 and TRBJ2-5; 11 positions match TRBD2. J lost 4 bases, V lost 0 bases, and 2 bases had no gene match. Looked up from germline, CDR1 is SGHNT and CDR2 is YYREEE (reference sequence). The CDR3 length is 15 residues. The CDR3 DNA reads as TGTGCCAGCAGCTTGGAACTAGCGGGAGTAGAGACCCAGTACTTC. The encoded protein is CASSLELAGVETQYF.

The chain links TRBV4-2 to TRBJ2-7; D not resolved. This CDR3 contains 14 residues. Trimming took 4 bases from V and 1 from J, leaving 11 bases between them. Germline values: CDR1 LGHNA, CDR2 YNFKEQ. The CDR3 loop is CASSLALGSYEQYF. In DNA, the CDR3 is TGTGCCAGCAGCCTCGCATTAGGTTCCTACGAGCAGTACTTC.

This rearrangement joins TRBV7-9 to TRBJ1-4; D gene uncertain. The CDR3 consists of 10 residues. Trimming cost V 8 bases and J 10 bases, with 8 bases left between them. Germline V gene data show CDR1 as SEHNR and CDR2 as FQNEAQ (reference sequence). CDR3 amino acids: CASGDGKLFF. Here the CDR3 DNA reads TGTGCCAGCGGCGACGGAAAACTGTTTTTT.

The chain combines TRBV5-1 with TRBJ2-7; possible D gene TRBD2, 6 bases. This CDR3 contains 17 residues. Trimming removed 0 bases at V and 0 bases at J, with 16 bases between. Germline lookup yields CDR1 SGHRS and CDR2 YFSETQ. CDR3: CASSLALAGGASYEQYF. As DNA, the CDR3 is TGCGCCAGCAGCTTGGCGCTTGCGGGCGGGGCCTCCTACGAGCAGTACTTC. Variable domain in full (rest from reference TRBV5-1 and TRBJ2-7): KAGVTQTPRYLIKTRGQQVTLSCSPISGHRSVSWYQQTPGQGLQFLFEYFSETQRNKGNFPGRFSGRQFSNSRSEMNVSTLELGDSALYLCASSLALAGGASYEQYFGPGTRLTVT.

The chain's CDR3 is CASSIAGVKIYEQFF. The CDR3 DNA reads as TGTGCCAGTAGTATAGCCGGAGTCAAGATCTATGAGCAGTTCTTC. The chain is built from TRBV19 and TRBJ2-1; D is ambiguous. The CDR3 is made up of 15 amino acids. In germline, CDR1 is LNHDA, CDR2 SQIVND (reference sequence). Trimming took off 1 base at V and 8 bases at J, with 15 bases between the two ends. Based on the CDR3 plus reference TRBV19 and TRBJ2-1, the full variable domain is DGGITQSPKYLFRKEGQNVTLSCEQNLNHDAMYWYRQDPGQGLRLIYYSQIVNDFQKGDIAEGYSVSREKKESFPLTVTSAQKNPTAFYLCASSIAGVKIYEQFFGPGTRLTVL.

The chain combines TRBV4-1 with TRBJ2-1; no definite D call. Germline values: CDR1 MGHRA, CDR2 YSYEKL. V was pared by 3 bases and J by 4 bases, with 7 bases between. This CDR3 has 13 amino acids. The CDR3: CASSHITYNEQFF. The CDR3 nucleotides read TGCGCCAGCAGCCATATCACTTACAATGAGCAGTTCTTC.

The chain uses TRBV6-1 and TRBJ1-4, with 12 bases fitting TRBD1. Unmatched junction bases numbered 8, after V lost 3 bases and J lost 6 bases. The CDR3 sequence is 17 residues long. Germline CDR1 MNHNS, CDR2 SASEGT. The CDR3 region has the DNA TGTGCCAGCAGTGATGGGGACAGGGGGCTGGGGCATGAAAAACTGTTTTTT. It encodes CASSDGDRGLGHEKLFF.

The V gene is TRBV5-1, the J gene TRBJ1-4, with TRBD1 identical over 7 bases. The V gene's germline CDR1 is SGHRS and CDR2 YFSETQ. CDR3 length: 14 residues. Trimming removed 0 bases from V and 6 bases from J; junction bases left unmatched: 2. The CDR3 is CASSLGGGDEKLFF. In DNA form, the CDR3 reads TGCGCCAGCAGCTTGGGAGGGGGCGATGAAAAACTGTTTTTT. The whole variable domain, filled in from reference TRBV5-1 and TRBJ1-4, reads KAGVTQTPRYLIKTRGQQVTLSCSPISGHRSVSWYQQTPGQGLQFLFEYFSETQRNKGNFPGRFSGRQFSNSRSEMNVSTLELGDSALYLCASSLGGGDEKLFFGSGTQLSVL.

The chain combines TRBV7-2 with TRBJ2-5; 7 nucleotides align to TRBD1. Per germline, CDR1 SGHTA and CDR2 FQGNSA. V trimming: 4 bases; J trimming: 6 bases; junction bases outside the gene matches: 5. The CDR3 is made up of 13 amino acids. CDR3 loop: CASSSGQSKTQYF. The CDR3 coding sequence is TGTGCCAGCAGCTCGGGACAGTCGAAGACCCAGTACTTC.

The V and J genes are TRBV19 and TRBJ2-3; D gene ambiguous. V was cut by 1 base and J by 6 bases, with 14 bases left in between. There are 15 residues in the CDR3. Per germline, CDR1 LNHDA and CDR2 SQIVND (reference sequence). The CDR3 coding sequence is TGTGCCAGTAGTATAGGAACCTGGGTTTTGGATACGCAGTATTTT. Translated: CASSIGTWVLDTQYF. Combining the CDR3 with reference TRBV19 and TRBJ2-3 gives the whole variable domain DGGITQSPKYLFRKEGQNVTLSCEQNLNHDAMYWYRQDPGQGLRLIYYSQIVNDFQKGDIAEGYSVSREKKESFPLTVTSAQKNPTAFYLCASSIGTWVLDTQYFGPGTRLTVL.

The CDR3 DNA sequence: TGTGCCAGCAGGTACGGACAGGGCAATCAGCCCCAGCATTTT. Encoded protein: CASRYGQGNQPQHF. The chain uses TRBV2 and TRBJ1-5; 7 bases match TRBD1. CDR1 and CDR2 (germline): SNHLY, FYNNEI. V was clipped by 6 bases and J by 2 bases; unmatched bases: 4. The CDR3 spans 14 residues.

The gene calls are TRBV11-2 and TRBJ1-2, with no clear D. CDR1 is SGHAT, CDR2 FQNNGV, per germline. V was shortened by 0 bases and J by 8 bases, with 22 bases between the two germline ends. The CDR3 consists of 17 residues. The CDR3 is CASSLESLTGNRGGYTF. For the CDR3, the DNA is TGTGCCAGCAGCTTAGAATCGTTAACGGGGAATCGCGGGGGCTACACCTTC.

V is TRBV6-1 and J is TRBJ1-1; 7 bases agree with TRBD1. Germline assignment: CDR1 MNHNS and CDR2 SASEGT. The CDR3 spans 17 residues. The ends lost 4 bases at V and 4 bases at J; junction bases unmatched: 15. This CDR3 is CASSARGQGHLGTEAFF. CDR3 DNA: TGTGCCAGCAGTGCTAGGGGGCAGGGGCACTTGGGCACTGAAGCTTTCTTT.

This chain uses TRBV18 with TRBJ2-6; weak D call: TRBD1 (5 bases). The CDR3 is made up of 15 amino acids. Trimming took 3 bases from V and 6 from J, leaving 12 bases between them. CDR1 and CDR2 from the germline V gene are KGHSH and LQKENI. CDR3 in amino acids: CASSPLGLEANVLTF. CDR3 DNA: TGTGCCAGCTCACCCCTGGGGCTTGAGGCCAACGTCCTGACTTTC.

The chain joins TRBV27 to TRBJ2-4, with D maybe TRBD2 (5 bases). The germline V gene has CDR1 MNHEY and CDR2 SMNVEV (reference sequence). V lost 6 bases and J 0 bases, leaving 12 bases between the germline ends. The CDR3 spans 15 residues. DNA of the CDR3: TGTGCCAGCAGCCCGACGGGAATAGCCAAAAACATTCAGTACTTC. Protein sequence: CASSPTGIAKNIQYF.

This chain uses TRBV6-5 with TRBJ1-4; no reliable D call. The CDR3 extends over 13 amino acids. V lost 6 bases to trimming and J lost 2 bases, with 7 bases between them. Germline lookup yields CDR1 MNHEY and CDR2 SVGAGI. The CDR3 DNA follows: TGTGCCAGCAGGCCTTTTACTAATGAAAAACTGTTTTTT. Encoded protein: CASRPFTNEKLFF.

This chain links TRBV19 with TRBJ2-1; 12 positions agree with TRBD2. The CDR3 loop spans 16 amino acids. The germline V gene has CDR1 LNHDA and CDR2 SQIVND (reference sequence). V was pared by 8 bases and J by 1 base, with 6 bases of the junction left unmatched. CDR3 region: CASRSGTSGSYNEQFF. CDR3 nucleotide sequence: TGTGCCAGTCGATCTGGGACTAGCGGGTCCTACAATGAGCAGTTCTTC.

The chain carries TRBV10-3 and TRBJ2-5; weak D call: TRBD1 (5 bases). Germline assignment: CDR1 ENHRY and CDR2 SYGVKD. The ends were cut back, 6 bases at V and 1 base at J, with 6 bases in the middle. The CDR3 sequence is 12 residues long. The CDR3 sequence is CAIRQGQETQYF. As DNA, the CDR3 is TGTGCCATCAGGCAGGGCCAAGAGACCCAGTACTTC.